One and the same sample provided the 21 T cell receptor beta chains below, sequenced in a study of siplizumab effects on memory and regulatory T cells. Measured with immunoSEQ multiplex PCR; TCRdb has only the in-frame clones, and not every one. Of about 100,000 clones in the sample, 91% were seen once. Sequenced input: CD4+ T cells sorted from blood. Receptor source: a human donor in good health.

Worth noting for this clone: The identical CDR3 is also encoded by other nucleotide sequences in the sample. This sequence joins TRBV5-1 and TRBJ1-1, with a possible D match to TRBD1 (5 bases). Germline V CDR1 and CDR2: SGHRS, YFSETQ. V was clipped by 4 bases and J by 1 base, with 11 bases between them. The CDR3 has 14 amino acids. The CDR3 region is CASSGGTANTEAFF. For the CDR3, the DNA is TGCGCCAGCAGCGGAGGGACGGCGAACACTGAAGCTTTCTTT.

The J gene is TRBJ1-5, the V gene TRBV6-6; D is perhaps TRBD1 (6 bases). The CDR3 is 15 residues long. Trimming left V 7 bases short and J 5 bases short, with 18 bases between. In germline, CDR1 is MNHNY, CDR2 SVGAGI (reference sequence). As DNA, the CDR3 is TGTGCCAGCACCAGAGCCGACAGGATTGATCAGCCCCAGCATTTT. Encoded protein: CASTRADRIDQPQHF.

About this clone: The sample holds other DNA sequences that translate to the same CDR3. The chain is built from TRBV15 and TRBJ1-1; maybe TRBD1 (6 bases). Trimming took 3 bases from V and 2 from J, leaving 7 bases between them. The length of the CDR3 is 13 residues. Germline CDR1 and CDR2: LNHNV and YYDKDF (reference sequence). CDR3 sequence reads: CATSRTGNTEAFF. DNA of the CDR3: TGTGCCACCAGCAGGACAGGAAACACTGAAGCTTTCTTT.

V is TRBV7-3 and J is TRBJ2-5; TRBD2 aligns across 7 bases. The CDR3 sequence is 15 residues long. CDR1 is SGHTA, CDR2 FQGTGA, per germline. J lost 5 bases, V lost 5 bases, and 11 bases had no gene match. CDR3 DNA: TGTGCCAGCAGCCCCCAACCCGGGGGAGGGGAGACCCAGTACTTC. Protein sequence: CASSPQPGGGETQYF.

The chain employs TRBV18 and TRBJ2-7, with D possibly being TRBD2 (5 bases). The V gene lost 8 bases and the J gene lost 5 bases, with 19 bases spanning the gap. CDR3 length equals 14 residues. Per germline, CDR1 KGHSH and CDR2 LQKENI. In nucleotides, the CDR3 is TGTGCCAGCCGAAATGTTTGGAGCGGCAACGAGCAGTACTTC. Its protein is CASRNVWSGNEQYF.

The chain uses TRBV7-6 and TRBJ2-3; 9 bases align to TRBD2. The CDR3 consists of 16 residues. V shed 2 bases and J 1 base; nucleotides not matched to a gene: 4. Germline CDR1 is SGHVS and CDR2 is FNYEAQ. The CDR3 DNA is TGTGCCAGCAGCTTAACTAGCGGGTCGCGCACAGATACGCAGTATTTT. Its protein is CASSLTSGSRTDTQYF. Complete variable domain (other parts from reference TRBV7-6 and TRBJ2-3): GAGVSQSPRYKVTKRGQDVALRCDPISGHVSLYWYRQALGQGPEFLTYFNYEAQQDKSGLPNDRFSAERPEGSISTLTIQRTEQRDSAMYRCASSLTSGSRTDTQYFGPGTRLTVL.

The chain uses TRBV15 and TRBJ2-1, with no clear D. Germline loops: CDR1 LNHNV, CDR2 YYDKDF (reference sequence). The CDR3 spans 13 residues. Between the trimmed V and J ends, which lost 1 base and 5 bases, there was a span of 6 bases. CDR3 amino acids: CATSRAFDNEQFF. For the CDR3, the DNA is TGTGCCACCAGCAGAGCTTTTGACAATGAGCAGTTCTTC.

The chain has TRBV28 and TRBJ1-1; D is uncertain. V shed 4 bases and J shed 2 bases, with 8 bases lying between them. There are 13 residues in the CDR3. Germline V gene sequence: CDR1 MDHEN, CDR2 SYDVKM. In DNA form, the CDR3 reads TGTGCCAGCAGTTATTCACTTAACACTGAAGCTTTCTTT. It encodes CASSYSLNTEAFF. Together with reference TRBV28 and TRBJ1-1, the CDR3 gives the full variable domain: DVKVTQSSRYLVKRTGEKVFLECVQDMDHENMFWYRQDPGLGLRLIYFSYDVKMKEKGDIPEGYSVSREKKERFSLILESASTNQTSMYLCASSYSLNTEAFFGQGTRLTVV.

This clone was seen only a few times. In nucleotides, the CDR3 is TGTGCCAGCAACAACAGGGGTTGGAATTCACCCCTCCACTTT. This encodes CASNNRGWNSPLHF. The V and J genes are TRBV27 and TRBJ1-6; 7 positions agree with TRBD1. The ends lost 7 bases at V and 7 bases at J; junction bases unmatched: 7. CDR3 length: 14 residues. CDR1 and CDR2 from the germline V gene are MNHEY and SMNVEV (reference sequence).

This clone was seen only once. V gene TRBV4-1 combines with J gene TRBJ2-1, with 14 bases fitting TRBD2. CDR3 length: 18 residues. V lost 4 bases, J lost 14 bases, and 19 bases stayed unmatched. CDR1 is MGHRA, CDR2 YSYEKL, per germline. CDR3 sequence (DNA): TGCGCCAGCAGCCTCCTACCGGGCGGACTAGCGGGGGGCGCGAGGGAGTTCTTC. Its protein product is CASSLLPGGLAGGAREFF.

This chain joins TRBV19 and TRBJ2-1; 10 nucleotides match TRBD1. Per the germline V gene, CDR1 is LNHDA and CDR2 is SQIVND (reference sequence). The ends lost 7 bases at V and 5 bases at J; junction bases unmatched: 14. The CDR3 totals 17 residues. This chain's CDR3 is CASTNGPGTGANNEQFF. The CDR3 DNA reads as TGTGCCAGTACCAATGGGCCGGGGACAGGGGCAAACAATGAGCAGTTCTTC. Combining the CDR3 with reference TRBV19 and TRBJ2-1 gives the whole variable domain DGGITQSPKYLFRKEGQNVTLSCEQNLNHDAMYWYRQDPGQGLRLIYYSQIVNDFQKGDIAEGYSVSREKKESFPLTVTSAQKNPTAFYLCASTNGPGTGANNEQFFGPGTRLTVL.

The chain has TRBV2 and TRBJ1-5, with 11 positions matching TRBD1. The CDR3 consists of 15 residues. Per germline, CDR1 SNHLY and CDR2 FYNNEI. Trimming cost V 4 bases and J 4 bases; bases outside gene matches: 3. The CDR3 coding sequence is TGTGCCAGCAGTGGAGGGACAGGGGGTAATCAGCCCCAGCATTTT. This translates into CASSGGTGGNQPQHF.

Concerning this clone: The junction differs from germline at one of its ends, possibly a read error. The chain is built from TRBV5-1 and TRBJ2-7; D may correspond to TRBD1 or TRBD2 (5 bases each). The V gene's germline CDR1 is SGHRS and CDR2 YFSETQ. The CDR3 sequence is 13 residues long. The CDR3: CASSFTGTPERYF. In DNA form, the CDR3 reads TGCGCCAGCAGCTTCACCGGGACGCCAGAGCGGTACTTC.

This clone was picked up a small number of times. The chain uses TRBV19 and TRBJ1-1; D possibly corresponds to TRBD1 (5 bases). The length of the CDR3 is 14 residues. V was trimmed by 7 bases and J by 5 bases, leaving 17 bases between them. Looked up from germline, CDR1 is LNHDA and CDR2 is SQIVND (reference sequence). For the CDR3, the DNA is TGTGCCAGTATCGGGAGGGGTATAGCGACTGAAGCTTTCTTT. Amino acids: CASIGRGIATEAFF.

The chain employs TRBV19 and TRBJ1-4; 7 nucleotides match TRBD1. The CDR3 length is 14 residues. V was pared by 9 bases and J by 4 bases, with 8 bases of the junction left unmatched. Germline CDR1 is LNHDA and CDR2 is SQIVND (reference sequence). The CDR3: CASLRQGSNEKLFF. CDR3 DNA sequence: TGTGCCAGCCTTCGACAGGGAAGTAATGAAAAACTGTTTTTT.

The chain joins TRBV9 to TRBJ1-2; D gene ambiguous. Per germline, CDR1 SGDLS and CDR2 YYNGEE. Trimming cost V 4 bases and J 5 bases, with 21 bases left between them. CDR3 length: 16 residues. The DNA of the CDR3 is TGTGCCAGCAGCCCTTACCCTAGATTGGGAGAGTATGGCTACACCTTC. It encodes CASSPYPRLGEYGYTF. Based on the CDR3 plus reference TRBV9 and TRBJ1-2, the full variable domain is DSGVTQTPKHLITATGQRVTLRCSPRSGDLSVYWYQQSLDQGLQFLIQYYNGEERAKGNILERFSAQQFPDLHSELNLSSLELGDSALYFCASSPYPRLGEYGYTFGSGTRLTVV.

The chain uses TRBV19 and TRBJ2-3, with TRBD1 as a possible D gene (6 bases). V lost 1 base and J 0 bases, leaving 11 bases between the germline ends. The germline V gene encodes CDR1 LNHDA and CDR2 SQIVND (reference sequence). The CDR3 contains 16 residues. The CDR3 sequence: CASSIGRGYSTDTQYF. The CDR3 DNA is TGTGCCAGTAGTATAGGCAGGGGCTATAGCACAGATACGCAGTATTTT. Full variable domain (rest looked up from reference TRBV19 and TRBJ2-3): DGGITQSPKYLFRKEGQNVTLSCEQNLNHDAMYWYRQDPGQGLRLIYYSQIVNDFQKGDIAEGYSVSREKKESFPLTVTSAQKNPTAFYLCASSIGRGYSTDTQYFGPGTRLTVL.

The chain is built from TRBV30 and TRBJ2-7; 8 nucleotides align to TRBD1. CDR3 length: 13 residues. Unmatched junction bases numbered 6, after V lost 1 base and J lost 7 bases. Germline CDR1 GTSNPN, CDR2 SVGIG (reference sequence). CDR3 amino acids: CAWSARDRTEQYF. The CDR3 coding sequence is TGTGCCTGGAGTGCCCGGGACAGGACGGAGCAGTACTTC.

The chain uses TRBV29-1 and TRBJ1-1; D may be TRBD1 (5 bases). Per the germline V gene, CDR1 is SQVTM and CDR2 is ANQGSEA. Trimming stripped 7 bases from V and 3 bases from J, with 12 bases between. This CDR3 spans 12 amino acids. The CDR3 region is CSGGQEDTEAFF. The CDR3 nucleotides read TGCAGCGGGGGCCAGGAGGACACTGAAGCTTTCTTT.

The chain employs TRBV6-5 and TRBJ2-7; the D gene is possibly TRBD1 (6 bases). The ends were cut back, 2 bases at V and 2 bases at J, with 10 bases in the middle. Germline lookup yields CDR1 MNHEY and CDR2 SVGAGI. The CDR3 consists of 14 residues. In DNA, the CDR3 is TGTGCCAGCAGTTACGGCAGGGGAACCTACGAGCAGTACTTC. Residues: CASSYGRGTYEQYF.

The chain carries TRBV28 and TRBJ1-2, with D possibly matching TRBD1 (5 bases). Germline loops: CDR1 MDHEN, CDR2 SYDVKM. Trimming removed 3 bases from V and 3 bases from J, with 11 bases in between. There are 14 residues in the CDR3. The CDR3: CASSLYSGDYGYTF. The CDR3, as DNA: TGTGCCAGCAGTTTGTATTCGGGGGACTATGGCTACACCTTC.